The 13 T cell receptor beta chains below all came from one sample that was sequenced in a study of shared clonotypes between healthy human individuals. TCRdb keeps only in-frame clones here, not all; method: immunoSEQ multiplex PCR. The table shows roughly 640,000 clones, with 97% occurring only once. Sequences were obtained from naive CD4+ T cells sorted from blood. Subset specified: CD45RA+ positively selected. The origin of the receptors is a woman younger than 45 in good health.

The J gene is TRBJ1-1, the V gene TRBV25-1; D remains ambiguous. Trimming removed 8 bases at V and 0 bases at J, with 16 bases between. This CDR3 is built from 15 residues. Germline lookup yields CDR1 MGHDK and CDR2 SYGVNS. As DNA, the CDR3 is TGTGCCAGCTCTCCTGGGCAAAGGCTGAACACTGAAGCTTTCTTT. It yields the protein CASSPGQRLNTEAFF.

V usage is TRBV6-1 and J usage is TRBJ2-2, with 8 bases matching TRBD2. With V trimmed by 10 bases and J by 7 bases, 8 bases remained unmatched. The CDR3 has 13 residues. The germline gives CDR1 MNHNS, CDR2 SASEGT. CDR3 protein: CATALAGGGELFF. In DNA, the CDR3 is TGTGCCACGGCCCTAGCGGGTGGCGGGGAGCTGTTTTTT.

This chain connects TRBV6-5 to TRBJ2-7, with 7 bases matching TRBD2. Trimming at V came to 0 bases and at J to 2 bases, leaving 7 bases not matched to a gene. Germline CDR1 MNHEY, CDR2 SVGAGI. This CDR3 is built from 16 residues. For the CDR3, the DNA is TGTGCCAGCAGTTACTCGTCAGGCGGGGGTCCCTACGAGCAGTACTTC. This translates into CASSYSSGGGPYEQYF.

The V gene is TRBV6-4, the J gene TRBJ1-5; unclear D gene. Germline CDR1 is MRHNA and CDR2 is SNTAGT. V was cut by 2 bases and J by 5 bases, with 13 bases left in between. The CDR3 covers 15 residues. CDR3 sequence: CASSDKGNIDQPQHF. For the CDR3, the DNA is TGTGCCAGCAGTGACAAAGGTAACATAGATCAGCCCCAGCATTTT.

CDR3 sequence (DNA): TGTGCCAGCAAGGGCGTGGTTGGTGAAAAACTGTTTTTT. Translated, it gives CASKGVVGEKLFF. The rearrangement joins TRBV2 to TRBJ1-4, with no clear D. Germline CDR1 and CDR2: SNHLY and FYNNEI. This CDR3 has 13 residues. V was trimmed by 7 bases and J by 7 bases, leaving 13 bases between them. Full variable domain (remainder filled in from reference TRBV2 and TRBJ1-4): EPEVTQTPSHQVTQMGQEVILRCVPISNHLYFYWYRQILGQKVEFLVSFYNNEISEKSEIFDDQFSVERPDGSNFTLKIRSTKLEDSAMYFCASKGVVGEKLFFGSGTQLSVL.

The chain uses TRBV6-6 and TRBJ2-1; possible D gene TRBD2, 6 bases. The CDR3 loop spans 16 amino acids. The germline V and J ends were trimmed by 5 bases and 0 bases, with 14 bases remaining between them. Germline V CDR1 and CDR2: MNHNY, SVGAGI (reference sequence). CDR3 coding DNA: TGTGCCAGCAGTCCCTTTAGCGGTTACTCCTACAATGAGCAGTTCTTC. Translating it yields CASSPFSGYSYNEQFF.

This chain links TRBV7-2 with TRBJ2-5, with D possibly matching TRBD2 (6 bases). The DNA end is more similar to TRBJ2-7, so the J call may be wrong. Germline V gene sequence: CDR1 SGHTA, CDR2 FQGNSA. The CDR3 covers 14 residues. The CDR3 loop reads CASSLDSGSYEQYF. CDR3 bases: TGTGCCAGCAGCTTAGATAGCGGCTCCTACGAGCAGTACTTC.

This chain joins TRBV7-2 and TRBJ1-5; D is undetermined. Germline V gene data show CDR1 as SGHTA and CDR2 as FQGNSA. The CDR3 totals 14 residues. The ends were cut back, 2 bases at V and 1 base at J, with 6 bases in the middle. The chain's CDR3 is CASSLRLSNQPQHF. The CDR3 nucleotides are TGTGCCAGCAGCTTACGGCTGAGCAATCAGCCCCAGCATTTT.

The gene calls are TRBV5-1 and TRBJ2-1, with 8 bases identical to TRBD1. J was trimmed by 8 bases and V by 0 bases; bases with no gene match: 7. The CDR3 runs 15 residues. Germline CDR1 is SGHRS and CDR2 is YFSETQ. CDR3 loop: CASSLDRGKLDEQFF. DNA of the CDR3: TGCGCCAGCAGCTTGGACAGGGGGAAGCTCGATGAGCAGTTCTTC.

This chain joins TRBV5-4 and TRBJ2-5; D gene ambiguous. The J call is doubtful: the DNA matches TRBJ2-7 better. In germline, CDR1 is SGHNT, CDR2 YYREEE (reference sequence). The CDR3 is 13 residues long. The CDR3 sequence is CASSLGLNYEQYF. The CDR3 nucleotides are TGTGCCAGCAGCTTGGGGCTGAATTACGAGCAGTACTTC.

As regards this clone: Other DNA sequences in this specimen translate into the identical CDR3. The chain combines TRBV15 with TRBJ2-5; possible D gene TRBD2, 5 bases. Trimming cost V 0 bases and J 5 bases, with 10 bases left between them. Per germline, CDR1 LNHNV and CDR2 YYDKDF (reference sequence). This CDR3 region has 14 residues. The CDR3 sequence is CATSRDRGLETQYF. CDR3 in DNA: TGTGCCACCAGCAGAGATCGAGGGTTGGAGACCCAGTACTTC.

The chain combines TRBV19 with TRBJ1-4; D uncertain. Germline-derived CDR1 and CDR2 are LNHDA and SQIVND (reference sequence). Trimming left V 7 bases short and J 0 bases short, with 12 bases between. This CDR3 has 15 residues. As DNA, the CDR3 is TGTGCCAGTAAGGTTTCGCTCTCAACTAATGAAAAACTGTTTTTT. It specifies CASKVSLSTNEKLFF.

J is TRBJ1-4 and V is TRBV4-1, with D unresolved. This CDR3 comprises 17 residues. V was cut by 3 bases and J by 0 bases, with 14 bases left in between. CDR1 and CDR2 (germline): MGHRA, YSYEKL. CDR3 region: CASSQTVGVATNEKLFF. The CDR3 coding sequence is TGCGCCAGCAGCCAGACCGTCGGGGTCGCAACTAATGAAAAACTGTTTTTT.